A selection of T cell receptor beta chains follows, all from one sample in a study of blood T cell repertoires in COVID-19. The protocol was immunoSEQ multiplex PCR, while the TCRdb copy is restricted to in-frame clones and leaves out a portion. The table lists about 280,000 clones, roughly 86% of them singletons. The sample comprised peripheral blood. Receptors were obtained from a middle-aged man with active or convalescent COVID-19. The CDR3 runs from the conserved cysteine through the conserved F or W. D genes are given only for firm matches. Expanded clones are given a class, and other clones once, few, many or no size at all.

TRBJ1-6	NA	NA	TRBV6-5	CASSKWGTGEWPLHF	TGTGCCAGCAGTAAATGGGGGACGGGGGAATGGCCCCTCCACTTT
TRBJ2-7	TRBD2	NA	TRBV7-9	CASNHILSGRFYEQYF	TGTGCCAGCAACCATATCCTTAGCGGGAGGTTTTACGAGCAGTACTTC
TRBJ1-2	NA	NA	TRBV2	CASSESVSYGYTF	TGTGCCAGCAGTGAGTCAGTTAGCTACGGCTACACCTTC
TRBJ2-3	TRBD2	NA	TRBV18	CASSPGAGVTDTQYF	TGTGCCAGCTCACCCGGAGCGGGAGTGACAGATACGCAGTATTTT
TRBJ2-1	NA	NA	TRBV4-1	CASSQAIQSGPGEQFF	TGCGCCAGCAGCCAAGCGATTCAGTCCGGGCCGGGAGAGCAGTTCTTC
TRBJ1-2	NA	NA	TRBV9	CASRATGDGYTF	TGTGCCAGCAGGGCGACAGGAGATGGCTACACCTTC
TRBJ2-2	TRBD2	NA	TRBV6-5	CASKREGRYTGELFF	TGTGCCAGCAAGCGGGAGGGCCGTTACACCGGGGAGCTGTTTTTT
TRBJ1-5	NA	few	TRBV6-4	CASSDQVNQPQHF	TGTGCCAGCAGTGACCAGGTTAATCAGCCCCAGCATTTT
TRBJ2-7	NA	NA	TRBV27	CASSRTASFEQYF	TGTGCCAGCAGCCGGACAGCATCGTTCGAGCAGTACTTC
TRBJ1-4	NA	NA	TRBV5-4	CAVEVGEKLFF	TGTGCGGTGGAGGTTGGGGAAAAACTGTTTTTT
TRBJ1-6	NA	NA	TRBV18	CASSWTGDNSPLHF	TGTGCCAGCTCCTGGACTGGCGACAATTCACCCCTCCACTTT
TRBJ1-1	TRBD1	NA	TRBV11-3	CASSLGQGTEAFF	TGTGCCAGCAGCTTAGGACAGGGAACTGAAGCTTTCTTT
TRBJ1-5	NA	NA	TRBV19	CASSIGRVMISNQPQHF	TGTGCCAGTAGTATAGGCAGGGTAATGATTAGCAATCAGCCCCAGCATTTT
TRBJ1-5	NA	NA	TRBV6-5	CASSPIGVVFQPQHF	TGTGCCAGCAGTCCTATAGGGGTAGTATTTCAGCCCCAGCATTTT
TRBJ1-3	NA	once	TRBV5-1	CASSLQGRGGNTIYF	TGCGCCAGCAGCCTACAGGGTAGGGGTGGAAACACCATATATTTT